This is a list of T cell receptor beta chains from one sample in a study of human T cells and chemical hapten exposure. MiXCR, applied by TCRdb to the RACE reads, yields one record per CDR3 protein. Here the sample spans 350,000 to 450,000 distinct CDR3 sequences, 4% to 6% being singletons. The material sequenced was whole blood, taken in connection with sensitization to the hapten diphenylcyclopropenone (DPC). All receptors come from a woman in her forties or fifties with alopecia areata. Some clones in this sample may be carry-over from other donors' samples. CDR3s include the opening cysteine and the closing phenylalanine or tryptophan. A D gene is named only where the DNA matches it firmly. Some rows have no size entry. The others give once, few or many, or a class for an expanded clone.

TRBV4-1,TRBJ2-1,few,TRBD2,TGCGCCAGCAGCTTCGCTAGCGGGGGGGCCTCGCAGTTCTTC,CASSFASGGASQFF
TRBV19,TRBJ1-4,NA,NA,TGTGCCAGTAGTATAAATCGCAGGCAGGGTGAAAAACTGTTTTTT,CASSINRRQGEKLFF
TRBV7-2,TRBJ2-5,many,TRBD2,TGTGCCAGCAGCATGACTAGCGGGAGTGGGCGAGAGACCCAGTACTTC,CASSMTSGSGRETQYF
TRBV20-1,TRBJ2-1,few,TRBD2,TGCAGTGCTAGTCCACTAGCGACCCACAATGAGCAGTTCTTC,CSASPLATHNEQFF
TRBV6-5,TRBJ2-2,many,NA,TGTGCCAGCAGTTACTCGAATAGTCAGAGCACCGGGGAGCTGTTTTTT,CASSYSNSQSTGELFF
TRBV18,TRBJ2-3,many,NA,TGTGCCAGCTCACCAGAGGATTCCCTCACAGATACGCAGTATTTT,CASSPEDSLTDTQYF
TRBV7-2,TRBJ1-2,NA,NA,TGTGCCAGCAGCTTAGGTGGGGGCTCTGGCTACACCTTC,CASSLGGGSGYTF
TRBV19,TRBJ2-1,many,TRBD1,TGTGCCAGTAGCAAGACCGGGACAGGGATTCGCTCCTACAATGAGCAGTTCTTC,CASSKTGTGIRSYNEQFF
TRBV13,TRBJ2-1,many,NA,TGTGCCAGCAGCTTAGCCGGGGCCTATCAGTTCTTC,CASSLAGAYQFF
TRBV12-5,TRBJ2-3,few,NA,TGTGCTAGTGGTTTGGTACTTAGCTCGGGTGTGGATACGCAGTATTTT,CASGLVLSSGVDTQYF
TRBV11-2,TRBJ2-2,many,NA,TGTGCCAGCAGCTTATTGACGTACACCGGGGAGCTGTTTTTT,CASSLLTYTGELFF
TRBV6-5,TRBJ2-3,NA,NA,TGTGCCATCTCACGTGGAGATACGCAGTATTTT,CAISRGDTQYF
TRBV7-2,TRBJ2-2,many,TRBD1,TGTGCCAGCAGCTTGGCAGGGGGGAACACCGGGGAGCTGTTTTTT,CASSLAGGNTGELFF
TRBV6-2/TRBV6-3,TRBJ2-1,many,TRBD1,TGTGTCAGCAGGGGGCCCTACAATGAGCAGTTCTTC,CVSRGPYNEQFF
TRBV15,TRBJ2-5,NA,TRBD1,TGTGCCACCAGCAAAACAGGGGGCCCCCCCGGAGAGACCCAGTACTTC,CATSKTGGPPGETQYF
TRBV29-1,TRBJ2-5,NA,NA,TGCAGCGTTCAGCCGGGACACCAACAAGAGACCCAGTACTTC,CSVQPGHQQETQYF
TRBV7-9,TRBJ2-5,many,TRBD1,TGTGCCAGCAGTTCTCGACAGGGGGAAGAGACCCAGTACTTC,CASSSRQGEETQYF
TRBV12-3/TRBV12-4,TRBJ1-5,many,NA,TGTGCCAGCAGTTCGGGCAGCCCTAGCAATCAGCCCCAGCATTTT,CASSSGSPSNQPQHF
TRBV3-1,TRBJ2-2,NA,TRBD2,TGTGCCAGCACCTTATCGTCACTACGGGGGGCCGGGGAGCTGTTTTTT,CASTLSSLRGAGELFF
TRBV10-3,TRBJ1-5,many,NA,TGTGCCATCAGTGAGTCGGCGACAGGAAATCAGCCCCAGCATTTT,CAISESATGNQPQHF
TRBV2,TRBJ2-1,many,TRBD1,TGTGCCAGCAGGACAGGGGTTGCCTACAATGAGCAGTTCTTC,CASRTGVAYNEQFF
TRBV5-4,TRBJ1-6,few,TRBD1,TGTGCCAGCAGCTTGGAGGGCAGGGGGAGGTCACCCCTCCACTTT,CASSLEGRGRSPLHF
TRBV6-2/TRBV6-3,TRBJ2-7,NA,NA,TGTGCCAGCAGACCCACAGGGCAGTACGAGCAGTACTTC,CASRPTGQYEQYF
TRBV12-3/TRBV12-4,TRBJ2-1,many,TRBD2,TGTGCCAGCAGAAGGGGACTAGGTAATGAGCAGTTCTTC,CASRRGLGNEQFF
TRBV28,TRBJ1-5,few,NA,TGTGCCAGCAGCCCTCAGACAGGAGTTAGCAATCAGCCCCAGCATTTT,CASSPQTGVSNQPQHF
TRBV6-5,TRBJ2-7,many,NA,TGTGCCAGCAGTTACGCGGACTTAGGCGGGAACGAGCAGTACTTC,CASSYADLGGNEQYF
TRBV7-2,TRBJ1-1,NA,NA,TGTGCCAGCAGGTTAAGAGACGGGGTGAACACTGAAGCTTTCTTT,CASRLRDGVNTEAFF
TRBV12-3/TRBV12-4,TRBJ2-3,many,TRBD2,TGTGCCAGCAGACTGACTAGCGGGACTAGCACAGATACGCAGTATTTT,CASRLTSGTSTDTQYF
TRBV6-5,TRBJ1-3,NA,NA,TGTGCCAGCAGTTACAGGGGAAGGATGGGAAACACCATATATTTT,CASSYRGRMGNTIYF
TRBV29-1,TRBJ2-5,few,NA,TGCAGCGTTGATGGGCAGATCCAAGAGACCCAGTACTTC,CSVDGQIQETQYF